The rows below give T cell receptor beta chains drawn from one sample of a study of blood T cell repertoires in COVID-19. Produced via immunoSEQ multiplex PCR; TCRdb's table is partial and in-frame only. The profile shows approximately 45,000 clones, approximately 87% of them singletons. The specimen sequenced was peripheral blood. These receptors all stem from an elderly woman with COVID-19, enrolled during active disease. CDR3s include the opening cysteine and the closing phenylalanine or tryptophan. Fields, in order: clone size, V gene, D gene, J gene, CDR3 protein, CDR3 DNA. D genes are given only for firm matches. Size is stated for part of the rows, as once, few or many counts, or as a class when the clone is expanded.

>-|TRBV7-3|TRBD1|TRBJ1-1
CASSRTGVTEAFF
TGTGCCAGCAGCCGTACAGGGGTCACCGAAGCTTTCTTT
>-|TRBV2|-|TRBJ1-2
CASSDGPQATVIYRYTF
TGTGCCAGCAGTGACGGACCACAGGCGACGGTGATCTATCGCTACACCTTC
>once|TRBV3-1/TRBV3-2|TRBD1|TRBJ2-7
CASSQGGSPSYEQYF
TGTGCCAGCAGTCAAGGGGGCTCGCCGTCCTACGAGCAGTACTTC
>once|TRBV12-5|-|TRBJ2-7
CASGRTGTHSYEQYF
TGTGCTAGTGGTCGGACCGGGACTCACTCCTACGAGCAGTACTTC
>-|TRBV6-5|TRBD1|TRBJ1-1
CASILQGTEAFF
TGTGCCAGCATTTTACAGGGGACTGAAGCTTTCTTT
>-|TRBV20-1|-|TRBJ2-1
CSASLGGQFSYNEQFF
TGCAGTGCTAGTCTCGGCGGACAATTCTCCTACAATGAGCAGTTCTTC
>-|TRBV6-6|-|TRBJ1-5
CASSFTVPQHF
TGTGCCAGCAGTTTCACAGTGCCCCAGCATTTT
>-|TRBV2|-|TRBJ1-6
CASSESVQANSPLHF
TGTGCCAGCAGTGAAAGCGTACAGGCAAATTCACCCCTCCACTTT
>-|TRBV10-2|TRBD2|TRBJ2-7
CASLRGTRGLGEQYF
TGCGCCAGCCTCCGAGGGACTAGGGGTTTGGGAGAGCAGTACTTC
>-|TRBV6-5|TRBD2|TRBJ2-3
CASSYAGGTDTQYF
TGTGCCAGCAGTTATGCGGGGGGCACAGATACGCAGTATTTT
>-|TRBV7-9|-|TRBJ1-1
CASSLVEVTEAFF
TGTGCCAGCAGCTTAGTAGAGGTCACTGAAGCTTTCTTT
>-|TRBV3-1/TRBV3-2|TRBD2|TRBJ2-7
CASSQSGVGEQYF
TGTGCCAGCAGCCAAAGCGGGGTAGGAGAGCAGTACTTC
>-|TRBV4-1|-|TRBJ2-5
CASSQESRKETQYF
TGCGCCAGCAGCCAAGAATCGAGAAAAGAGACCCAGTACTTC
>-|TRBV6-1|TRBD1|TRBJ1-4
CASSENPGQGNEKLFF
TGTGCCAGCAGTGAAAATCCGGGACAGGGGAATGAAAAACTGTTTTTT
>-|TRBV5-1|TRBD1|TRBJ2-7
CASRLGTVTYEQYF
TGCGCCAGCAGACTCGGGACAGTTACCTACGAGCAGTACTTC
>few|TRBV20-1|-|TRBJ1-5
CSASGRARGQPQHF
TGCAGTGCTAGTGGCAGGGCTCGTGGTCAGCCCCAGCATTTT
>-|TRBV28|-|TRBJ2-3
CASRYTDTQYF
TGTGCCAGCAGGTACACAGATACGCAGTATTTT
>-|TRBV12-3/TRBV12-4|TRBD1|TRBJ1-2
CASTETGVAGYTF
TGTGCCAGCACCGAAACAGGGGTGGCTGGCTACACCTTC
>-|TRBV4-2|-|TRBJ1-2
CASSQEVGGNYGYTF
TGTGCCAGCAGCCAAGAGGTGGGAGGGAACTATGGCTACACCTTC
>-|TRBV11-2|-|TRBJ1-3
CASSFLSPQGTGNTIYF
TGTGCCAGCAGCTTCCTGAGTCCCCAGGGTACTGGAAACACCATATATTTT
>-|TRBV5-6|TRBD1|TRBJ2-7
CASTEGDRAALYEQYF
TGTGCCAGCACCGAAGGAGACAGGGCTGCCCTCTACGAGCAGTACTTC
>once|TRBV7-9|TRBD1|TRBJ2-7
CASSPRTGGFYEQYF
TGTGCCAGCAGCCCGCGGACAGGGGGCTTCTACGAGCAGTACTTC
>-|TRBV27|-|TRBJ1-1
CASRTWGGNTEAFF
TGTGCCAGCAGGACCTGGGGGGGGAACACTGAAGCTTTCTTT
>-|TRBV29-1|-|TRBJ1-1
CSVEYMNTEAFF
TGCAGCGTTGAGTATATGAACACTGAAGCTTTCTTT
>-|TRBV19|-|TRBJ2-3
CASTIGAGDFNTQYF
TGTGCCAGTACCATAGGGGCAGGGGATTTCAATACGCAGTATTTT
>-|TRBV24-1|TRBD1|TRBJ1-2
CATSDPNRQTGIDGYTF
TGTGCCACCAGTGACCCCAACCGCCAGACAGGGATCGATGGCTACACCTTC
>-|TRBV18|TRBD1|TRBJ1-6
CASSPEGTGGRSPLHF
TGTGCCAGCTCACCAGAGGGGACAGGGGGTCGATCACCCCTCCACTTT
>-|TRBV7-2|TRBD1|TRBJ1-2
CASSFGTGGRYGYTF
TGTGCCAGCAGCTTTGGGACAGGGGGCCGCTATGGCTACACCTTC
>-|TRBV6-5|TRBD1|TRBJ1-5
CASSSDRVNQPQHF
TGTGCCAGCTCATCGGACAGGGTCAATCAGCCCCAGCATTTT
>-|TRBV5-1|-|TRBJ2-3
CASSPGRGRTDTQYF
TGCGCCAGCAGCCCGGGACGGGGGAGGACAGATACGCAGTATTTT
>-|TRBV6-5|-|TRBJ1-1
CASRLQANTEAFF
TGTGCCAGCAGGTTACAGGCGAACACTGAAGCTTTCTTT
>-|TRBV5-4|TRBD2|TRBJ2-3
CASSLASGRDTQYF
TGTGCCAGCAGCTTGGCTAGCGGGAGAGATACGCAGTATTTT
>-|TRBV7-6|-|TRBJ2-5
CASSLESMVRETQYF
TGTGCCAGCAGCTTAGAGAGTATGGTCCGTGAGACCCAGTACTTC
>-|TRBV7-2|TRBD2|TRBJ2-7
CASSSAGTSASYEQYF
TGTGCCAGCAGCTCGGCCGGGACTAGCGCATCCTACGAGCAGTACTTC
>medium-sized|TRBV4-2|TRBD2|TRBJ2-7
CASSPRTSGRGTLYF
TGTGCCAGCAGCCCTCGGACTAGCGGGAGGGGGACCCTGTACTTC
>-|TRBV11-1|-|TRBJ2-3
CASSPGFLDTQYF
TGTGCCAGCAGTCCGGGGTTTTTGGATACGCAGTATTTT
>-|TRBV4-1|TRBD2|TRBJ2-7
CASSSRGSGATEQYF
TGCGCCAGCAGCTCCCGCGGTAGCGGGGCCACAGAGCAGTACTTC
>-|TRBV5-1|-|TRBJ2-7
CASSLGGGEREQYF
TGCGCCAGCAGCCTGGGGGGGGGCGAACGCGAGCAGTACTTC
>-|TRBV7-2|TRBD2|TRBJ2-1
CASSLAQSGRGNEQFF
TGTGCCAGCAGCTTAGCGCAAAGCGGGAGGGGAAATGAGCAGTTCTTC
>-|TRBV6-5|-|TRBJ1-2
CASSYSSRTGSTF
TGTGCCAGCAGTTACTCTTCCCGGACTGGCTCCACCTTC
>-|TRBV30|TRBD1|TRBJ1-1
CAWGGQGVTEAFF
TGTGCCTGGGGGGGACAGGGCGTAACTGAAGCTTTCTTT
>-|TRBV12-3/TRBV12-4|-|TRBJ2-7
CASSATASYEQYF
TGTGCCAGCAGCGCGACAGCCTCCTACGAGCAGTACTTC
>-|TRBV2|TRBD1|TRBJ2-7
CASSGRDRGGYEQYF
TGTGCCAGCAGTGGCCGGGACAGGGGGGGCTACGAGCAGTACTTC
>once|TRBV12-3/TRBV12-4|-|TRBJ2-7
CASSFRGSYEQYF
TGTGCCAGCAGTTTCAGGGGCTCCTACGAGCAGTACTTC
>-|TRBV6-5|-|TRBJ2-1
CASSTLQTGSNEQFF
TGTGCCAGCAGTACCCTCCAAACAGGGAGCAATGAGCAGTTCTTC
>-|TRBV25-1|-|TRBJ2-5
CASSEYRLQAETQYF
TGTGCCAGCAGTGAATATCGGTTACAGGCGGAGACCCAGTACTTC
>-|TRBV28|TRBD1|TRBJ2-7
CASSSPRDRLAYEQYF
TGTGCCAGCAGTTCCCCTCGGGACAGGTTGGCCTACGAGCAGTACTTC
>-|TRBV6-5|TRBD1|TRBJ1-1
CASNRGGHEAFF
TGTGCCAGCAACCGAGGGGGCCATGAAGCTTTCTTT
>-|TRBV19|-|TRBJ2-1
CASSADSYNEQFF
TGTGCCAGTAGCGCGGACAGTTACAATGAGCAGTTCTTC
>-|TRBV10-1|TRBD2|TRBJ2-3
CASSESRLAGLTDTQYF
TGCGCCAGCAGTGAATCCCGACTAGCGGGGCTTACAGATACGCAGTATTTT
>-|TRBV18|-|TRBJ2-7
CASSPSRASYEQYF
TGTGCCAGCTCACCATCGCGGGCTTCCTACGAGCAGTACTTC
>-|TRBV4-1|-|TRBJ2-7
CASSQGLNSYEQYF
TGCGCCAGCAGCCAAGGACTGAACTCCTACGAGCAGTACTTC